This TCR beta chain was sequenced for a study of T-cell memory formation after mild COVID-19. Study-wide background: Clustering of TCRs was largely donor specific.

There are a few counts of this clonotype. CDR3 length: 17 amino acids. The germline V and J ends were trimmed by 0 bases and 6 bases, with 19 bases remaining between them. Germline CDR1 and CDR2: KGHSH and LQKENI. TCRdb passed the 5' RACE reads through MiXCR, listing each CDR3 protein once. The sample contains about 340,000 distinct CDR3 sequences, about 15% of which appear only once. The source is a man aged 18 to 30 who had mild COVID-19 (a few samples of this study predate the infection). Cell type and time point are not known. The chain has TRBV18 and TRBJ2-3; TRBD1 is a possible D gene (6 bases). What was sequenced was PBMCs or a T cell subset sorted from them (not recorded which). CDR3 DNA sequence: TGTGCCAGCTCACCACCGGGGCAGGGGAGAGTTCGGGATACGCAGTATTTT. It yields the protein CASSPPGQGRVRDTQYF. Variable domain in full (rest from reference TRBV18 and TRBJ2-3): NAGVMQNPRHLVRRRGQEARLRCSPMKGHSHVYWYRQLPEEGLKFMVYLQKENIIDESGMPKERFSAEFPKEGPSILRIQQVVRGDSAAYFCASSPPGQGRVRDTQYFGPGTRLTVL.